This T cell receptor beta chain is drawn from a study of T cell changes during pregnancy in multiple sclerosis. CDR1 and CDR2 (germline): LNHDA, SQIVND (reference sequence). The CDR3 consists of 17 residues. Repertoires were generated with immunoSEQ multiplex PCR, while TCRdb's copy carries only in-frame clones and drops some. Seen here are tens of thousands of clones, under 90% observed once, and the top ten hold 8% to 10%. For this clone: The junction departs from germline at one end; a sequencing error may be responsible.

The chain links TRBV19 to TRBJ2-5; TRBD1 aligns across 10 bases. The sequence was collected from a female donor in good health, enrolled as a control in a pregnancy study. The sample here was peripheral blood, taken after pregnancy. CDR3 coding DNA: TGTGCCACTAGTCTCCCTTTTACGGGACAGGGGAAAGAGACCCAGTACTTC. This translates into CATSLPFTGQGKETQYF.